This is a list of T cell receptor beta chains from one sample in a study of OX40 agonist ivuxolimab in advanced cancers. Some clones are missing from TCRdb's copy, which holds only in-frame ones; the method was immunoSEQ multiplex PCR. In the table there are about 74,000 clones, around 80% of which are singletons. The sample here was CD4+ or CD8+ T cells sorted from blood, taken in a trial of the OX40 agonist ivuxolimab. These receptors were collected from an adult with an advanced solid tumor such as melanoma, head and neck, liver or kidney cancer. Each CDR3 is given with its conserved first and last residue. D genes are given only for firm matches. Clone size appears in some rows only: once, few, many, or a class for an expanded clone.

v_gene	d_gene	abundance	j_gene	CDR3aa	CDR3nt
TRBV10-3	NA	once	TRBJ1-2	CAISAEPGRFPGTF	TGTGCCATCAGTGCAGAGCCAGGGCGTTTTCCGGGCACCTTC
TRBV7-9	NA	NA	TRBJ2-7	CASSSRDRGIDEQYF	TGTGCCAGCAGCTCCCGGGACCGTGGGATTGACGAGCAGTACTTC
TRBV5-1	TRBD1	NA	TRBJ2-3	CASSFFRTGGIQHTDTQYF	TGCGCCAGCAGCTTCTTCCGGACAGGGGGTATCCAGCACACAGATACGCAGTATTTT
TRBV6-5	NA	NA	TRBJ2-1	CASSYEGQKHNEQFF	TGTGCCAGCAGTTACGAGGGGCAGAAACACAATGAGCAGTTCTTC
TRBV7-3	TRBD2	NA	TRBJ2-7	CASSLAGGREDHEQYF	TGTGCCAGCAGCCTAGCGGGTGGGCGGGAGGACCACGAGCAGTACTTC
TRBV7-9	NA	NA	TRBJ1-4	CASSFELTNEKLFF	TGTGCCAGCAGCTTCGAATTAACTAATGAAAAACTGTTTTTT
TRBV2	NA	NA	TRBJ2-7	CASSGGLSGYISGEQYF	TGTGCCAGCAGTGGGGGCCTTTCGGGATACATATCTGGCGAGCAGTACTTC
TRBV6-6	NA	NA	TRBJ2-7	CASRSQVKYEQYF	TGTGCCAGCAGGTCACAGGTTAAATACGAGCAGTACTTC
TRBV6-1	NA	NA	TRBJ1-5	CASSEAAIRPQHF	TGTGCCAGCAGTGAAGCCGCGATTCGGCCCCAGCATTTT
TRBV12-1	NA	NA	TRBJ2-5	CASSQPKTGMGKETQYF	TGTGCCAGCAGCCAACCCAAGACAGGGATGGGCAAAGAGACCCAGTACTTC
TRBV29-1	NA	once	TRBJ1-1	CSVLVIGMNTEAFF	TGCAGCGTTTTGGTTATAGGGATGAACACTGAAGCTTTCTTT
TRBV4-1	NA	NA	TRBJ1-3	CASSQEAGASGNTIYF	TGCGCCAGCAGCCAAGAGGCAGGGGCCTCTGGAAACACCATATATTTT
TRBV4-1	NA	NA	TRBJ2-5	CASSQTQGFAETQYF	TGCGCCAGCAGCCAAACACAGGGATTTGCGGAGACCCAGTACTTC
TRBV2	NA	NA	TRBJ2-7	CASSEAWLVTYEQYF	TGTGCCAGCAGTGAAGCCTGGCTCGTTACCTACGAGCAGTACTTC
TRBV6-5	NA	NA	TRBJ1-3	CASSYSEGSGGNTIYF	TGTGCCAGCAGTTACTCGGAGGGTAGTGGTGGAAACACCATATATTTT
TRBV7-9	NA	NA	TRBJ2-1	CASSGPAGHEQFF	TGTGCCAGCAGCGGTCCCGCGGGCCATGAGCAGTTCTTC
TRBV15	TRBD2	NA	TRBJ2-7	CATSRVAASGSKYEQYF	TGTGCCACCAGCAGAGTGGCAGCTAGCGGGAGTAAATACGAGCAGTACTTC
TRBV5-5	NA	NA	TRBJ2-7	CASSLVPGDPGREQYF	TGTGCCAGCAGCTTGGTCCCCGGGGACCCCGGGCGCGAGCAGTACTTC
TRBV5-1	TRBD1	NA	TRBJ1-1	CASSLAGGTTEAFF	TGCGCCAGCAGCTTGGCAGGGGGCACGACTGAAGCTTTCTTT
TRBV7-6	TRBD1	NA	TRBJ2-5	CASTTTGPRTIQETQYF	TGTGCCAGCACCACGACAGGGCCCCGAACGATCCAAGAGACCCAGTACTTC